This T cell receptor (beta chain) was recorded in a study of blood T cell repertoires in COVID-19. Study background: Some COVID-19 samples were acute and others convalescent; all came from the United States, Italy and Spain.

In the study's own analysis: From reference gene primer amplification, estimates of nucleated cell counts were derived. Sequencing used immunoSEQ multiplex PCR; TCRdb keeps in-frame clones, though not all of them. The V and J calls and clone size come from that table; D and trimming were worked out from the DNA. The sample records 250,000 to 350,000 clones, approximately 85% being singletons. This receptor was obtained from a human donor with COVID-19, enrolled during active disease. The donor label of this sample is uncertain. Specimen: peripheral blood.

This CDR3 reads CASSRDLSSDTQYF. The CDR3 DNA follows: TGTGCCAGCAGCAGGGATTTGAGTTCAGATACGCAGTATTTT. The chain uses TRBV2 and TRBJ2-3; D perhaps matches TRBD1 (5 bases). Trimming took 6 bases from V and 4 from J, leaving 14 bases between them. The CDR3 sequence is 14 residues long. Germline V gives CDR1 SNHLY, CDR2 FYNNEI.